This T cell receptor (beta chain) was recovered during a study of patients and donors after allogeneic stem cell transplantation. This clonotype was counted many times. TCRdb reprocessed the RT-PCR reads with MiXCR, giving one entry per CDR3 protein. The table lists about 40,000 distinct CDR3 sequences, over 25% of them singletons, with about 78% in the top ten. Germline V gene sequence: CDR1 MNHEY, CDR2 SVGAGI. The ends were cut back, 7 bases at V and 5 bases at J, with 8 bases in the middle. The CDR3 length is 11 residues. V and J are TRBV6-5 and TRBJ1-2, with D unresolved. Sequencing was performed on blood, either unsorted or a sorted T cell fraction (not recorded which). The TCR was taken from a human donor who was either an allogeneic HSCT recipient or a stem cell or donor lymphocyte infusion donor (not recorded which). It is not recorded whose cells these are; they may come from a transplant donor. The CDR3 region is CASTRGYGYTF. CDR3 DNA: TGTGCCAGCACCCGAGGGTATGGCTACACCTTC.